Below are 9 T cell receptor beta chains sequenced from a single sample in a study of control samples from healthy donors and cancer patients (dated by TCRdb to the early 2020s). The library was generated by the immunoSEQ multiplex PCR assay. TCRdb stores this immuneACCESS table with in-frame sequences only. Part of the clones is absent; in the studies checked, under half of the shortfall reflects unresolved V genes, and no reason is known for the rest. The sample table lists almost 85,000 clones, approximately 94% of them with a count of one. The ten top clones hold 4.5% to 6% of the sample. Sequenced: blood. The receptors come from a woman under 30 in good health.

The chain has TRBV7-2 and TRBJ2-7; the D is unclear. Germline V gene sequence: CDR1 SGHTA, CDR2 FQGNSA. The CDR3 is 16 residues long. The V gene lost 5 bases and the J gene lost 0 bases, with 17 bases spanning the gap. DNA of the CDR3: TGTGCCAGCAGCCAAGAATCTGGGCGGAGCTCCTACGAGCAGTACTTC. It encodes CASSQESGRSSYEQYF. Looking up the rest from reference TRBV7-2 and TRBJ2-7 gives the full variable domain: GAGVSQSPSNKVTEKGKDVELRCDPISGHTALYWYRQSLGQGLEFLIYFQGNSAPDKSGLPSDRFSAERTGGSVSTLTIQRTQQEDSAVYLCASSQESGRSSYEQYFGPGTRLTVT.

This clone was detected once. The rearrangement uses TRBV11-2 and TRBJ1-1; D remains unclear. Germline V CDR1 and CDR2: SGHAT, FQNNGV. The CDR3 covers 16 residues. V gave up 3 bases and J gave up 3 bases, with 17 bases separating them. CDR3 residues: CASSFRPGVWDTEAFF. CDR3 DNA: TGTGCCAGCAGCTTTCGTCCCGGCGTCTGGGACACTGAAGCTTTCTTT.

The chain combines TRBV4-3 with TRBJ2-7; D possibly corresponds to TRBD2 (5 bases). Trimming shortened V by 5 bases and J by 3 bases, and 11 bases separated the two germline ends. Germline V gene lookup returns CDR1 LGHNA and CDR2 YSLEER. This CDR3 spans 13 amino acids. The CDR3 loop is CASSTNAGYEQYF. The CDR3, as DNA: TGCGCCAGCAGCACCAATGCGGGCTACGAGCAGTACTTC.

V and J are TRBV18 and TRBJ1-1; unclear D gene. Between the trimmed V and J ends, which lost 5 bases and 5 bases, there was a span of 6 bases. CDR1 is KGHSH and CDR2 is LQKENI in the germline V gene. The CDR3 covers 11 residues. The CDR3 region is CASSGETEAFF. As DNA, the CDR3 is TGTGCCAGCTCAGGGGAGACTGAAGCTTTCTTT.

The chain employs TRBV11-2 and TRBJ1-1, with 11 bases identical to TRBD1. CDR3 length: 16 amino acids. V shed 5 bases and J 4 bases; nucleotides not matched to a gene: 9. Germline V lookup: CDR1 SGHAT, CDR2 FQNNGV. CDR3 coding DNA: TGTGCCAGCAGCCCGGTGGACAGGGGGCGCGGCACTGAAGCTTTCTTT. Amino acid sequence: CASSPVDRGRGTEAFF.

The rearrangement uses TRBV27 and TRBJ2-5; D not resolved. The ends were cut back, 5 bases at V and 1 base at J, with 8 bases in the middle. The germline gives CDR1 MNHEY, CDR2 SMNVEV (reference sequence). The CDR3 has 13 amino acids. The CDR3 here is CASSNPPQETQYF. CDR3 nucleotide sequence: TGTGCCAGCAGTAACCCCCCCCAAGAGACCCAGTACTTC.

The genes are TRBV20-1 and TRBJ1-2; maybe TRBD1 (6 bases). Between the trimmed V and J ends, which lost 3 bases and 7 bases, there was a span of 21 bases. Germline V CDR1 and CDR2: DFQATT, SNEGSKA (reference sequence). CDR3 size: 15 residues. CDR3 sequence reads: CSASFVGGHWSGYTF. Written as DNA, the CDR3 is TGCAGTGCTAGTTTCGTCGGGGGGCATTGGTCTGGCTACACCTTC.

J is TRBJ1-5 and V is TRBV6-2 or TRBV6-3; D call uncertain. The CDR3 is made up of 14 amino acids. Per the germline V gene, CDR1 is MNHEY and CDR2 is SVGEGT. V was shortened by 0 bases and J by 7 bases, with 10 bases between the two germline ends. CDR3 residues: CASSYSNIRQPQHF. CDR3 sequence (DNA): TGTGCCAGCAGTTACTCGAACATTAGGCAGCCCCAGCATTTT.

The rearrangement joins TRBV27 to TRBJ2-3, with a possible D match to TRBD1 (5 bases). From germline, CDR1 is MNHEY and CDR2 SMNVEV (reference sequence). This CDR3 region has 15 residues. The V end lost 5 bases, the J end lost 2 bases, and 14 bases lay between the germline ends. The DNA of the CDR3 is TGTGCCAGCAGTCCGGCCCCACAGGACACAGATACGCAGTATTTT. It is translated as CASSPAPQDTDTQYF.